The next 11 T cell receptor beta chains were all read from a single sample in a study of Ad26.COV2.S vaccination and SARS-CoV-2 variants. Data came from immunoSEQ multiplex PCR; TCRdb stores just in-frame clones and leaves some out. The table shows 330,000 or so clones, with 90% occurring only once. The treatment was: approximately 18 received Ad26.COV2.S at low or high dose, single or two shots; several received placebo; per-sample allocation not given. Sampling was done on day 63 after the first vaccine or placebo injection. The specimen was peripheral blood, collected in a trial of Ad26.COV2.S vaccine versus placebo. These receptors were obtained from a person between 18 and 59 years old who received the Ad26.COV2.S COVID-19 vaccine or a placebo.

CDR3 residues: CASSLGTGGDTQYF. The CDR3, as DNA: TGTGCCAGCAGCTTAGGGACAGGGGGAGATACGCAGTATTTT. This chain uses TRBV7-2 with TRBJ2-3; 10 positions match TRBD1. The CDR3 is 14 amino acids. Germline CDR1 reads SGHTA; CDR2 reads FQGNSA. V was clipped by 1 base and J by 5 bases; unmatched bases: 0.

This chain links TRBV7-6 with TRBJ2-1; TRBD2 matches 9 bases. Germline V gene lookup returns CDR1 SGHVS and CDR2 FNYEAQ. The CDR3 has 16 amino acids. The J segment lost 8 bases and the V segment lost 0 bases, leaving 8 bases of the junction unmatched. In nucleotides, the CDR3 is TGTGCCAGCAGCTTAGCCTCCGGGACTAGCTTCGATGAGCAGTTCTTC. Translating gives CASSLASGTSFDEQFF.

This chain uses TRBV5-1 with TRBJ2-7; D not certain. The V end was cut by 0 bases, the J end by 0 bases, with 7 bases between. Germline lookup yields CDR1 SGHRS and CDR2 YFSETQ. The CDR3 contains 14 residues. CDR3 coding DNA: TGCGCCAGCAGCTTGGAGCCGCCCTCCTACGAGCAGTACTTC. This sequence encodes CASSLEPPSYEQYF.

This chain connects TRBV6-5 to TRBJ2-1; D not resolved. This CDR3 comprises 14 residues. The germline V gene has CDR1 MNHEY and CDR2 SVGAGI. Trimming left V 7 bases short and J 2 bases short, with 12 bases between. CDR3 amino acids: CASKLMSTYNEQFF. The DNA for the CDR3 is TGTGCCAGCAAGTTGATGTCTACCTACAATGAGCAGTTCTTC.

This clone was counted a single time. This rearrangement joins TRBV12-2 to TRBJ2-3. TRBV12-2 is marked as a pseudogene. The CDR3 covers 14 residues. The CDR3: CASRPPASTDTQYF. The CDR3 DNA reads TGTGCAAGTCGCCCTCCGGCTAGCACAGATACGCAGTATTTT.

The chain joins TRBV3-1 (or the pseudogene TRBV3-2) to TRBJ1-2; D might be TRBD1 (6 bases). Per germline, CDR1 LGHDT and CDR2 YNNKEL (reference sequence). Trimming removed 1 base at V and 4 bases at J, with 19 bases between. CDR3 length equals 17 residues. The DNA of the CDR3 is TGTGCCAGCAGCCAAGGCCGGGAGGGGGTGCGGTTCTATGGCTACACCTTC. Protein product: CASSQGREGVRFYGYTF.

The rearrangement uses TRBV5-1 and TRBJ2-4, with a tentative D call TRBD2 (6 bases). This CDR3 is 17 amino acids long. V lost 4 bases, J lost 0 bases, and 17 bases lay in between. Germline V gives CDR1 SGHRS, CDR2 YFSETQ. Written as DNA, the CDR3 is TGCGCCAGCAGCCAGGGTATGGGGGACTTAGCCAAAAACATTCAGTACTTC. Protein product: CASSQGMGDLAKNIQYF.

This chain uses TRBV13 with TRBJ2-5; D possibly matches TRBD1 or TRBD2 (6 bases each). The CDR3 has 13 residues. Between the trimmed V and J ends, which lost 11 bases and 5 bases, there was a span of 18 bases. CDR1 PRHDT and CDR2 FYEKMQ come from the germline V gene (reference sequence). DNA for the CDR3: TGTGCCTCCCTACGGAGGGGGGTGGAGACCCAGTACTTC. Protein sequence: CASLRRGVETQYF.

The rearrangement links TRBV19 to TRBJ1-5; unclear D gene. Germline CDR1 reads LNHDA; CDR2 reads SQIVND (reference sequence). The CDR3 is made up of 14 amino acids. The V end was cut by 5 bases, the J end by 2 bases, with 10 bases between. Written as DNA, the CDR3 is TGTGCCAGTAGTCCCCGTACGGGCAATCAGCCCCAGCATTTT. Protein: CASSPRTGNQPQHF.

This chain uses TRBV7-9 with TRBJ2-5; 9 nucleotides match TRBD1. V trimming: 5 bases; J trimming: 5 bases; junction bases outside the gene matches: 9. CDR3 size: 15 residues. Germline V gene data show CDR1 as SEHNR and CDR2 as FQNEAQ (reference sequence). CDR3 nucleotide sequence: TGTGCCAGCAGCCCGGGACAGGGATTTGGGGAGACCCAGTACTTC. Translation: CASSPGQGFGETQYF. The full variable domain, rest sourced from reference TRBV7-9 and TRBJ2-5, is DTGVSQNPRHKITKRGQNVTFRCDPISEHNRLYWYRQTLGQGPEFLTYFQNEAQLEKSRLLSDRFSAERPKGSFSTLEIQRTEQGDSAMYLCASSPGQGFGETQYFGPGTRLLVL.

V is TRBV10-3 and J is TRBJ1-2; 7 nucleotides agree with TRBD1. Germline V gives CDR1 ENHRY, CDR2 SYGVKD. The CDR3 consists of 13 residues. Losses at the gene ends were 7 bases for V and 3 bases for J; bases not matched to a gene: 5. CDR3 DNA sequence: TGTGCCATCACCCCTCAGGGGGACTATGGCTACACCTTC. Protein sequence: CAITPQGDYGYTF.